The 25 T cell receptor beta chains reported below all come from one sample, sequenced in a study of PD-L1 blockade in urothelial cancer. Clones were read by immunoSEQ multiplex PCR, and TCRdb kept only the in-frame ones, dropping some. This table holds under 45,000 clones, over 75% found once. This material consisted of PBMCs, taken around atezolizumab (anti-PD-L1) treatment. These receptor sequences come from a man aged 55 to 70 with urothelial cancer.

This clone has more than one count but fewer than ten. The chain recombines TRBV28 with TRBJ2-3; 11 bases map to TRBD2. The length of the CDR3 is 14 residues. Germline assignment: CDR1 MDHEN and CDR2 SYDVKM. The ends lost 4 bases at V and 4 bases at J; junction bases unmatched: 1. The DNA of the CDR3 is TGTGCCAGCAGTTCTAGCGGGGGGTCAGATACGCAGTATTTT. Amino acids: CASSSSGGSDTQYF. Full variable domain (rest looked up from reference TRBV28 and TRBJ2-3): DVKVTQSSRYLVKRTGEKVFLECVQDMDHENMFWYRQDPGLGLRLIYFSYDVKMKEKGDIPEGYSVSREKKERFSLILESASTNQTSMYLCASSSSGGSDTQYFGPGTRLTVL.

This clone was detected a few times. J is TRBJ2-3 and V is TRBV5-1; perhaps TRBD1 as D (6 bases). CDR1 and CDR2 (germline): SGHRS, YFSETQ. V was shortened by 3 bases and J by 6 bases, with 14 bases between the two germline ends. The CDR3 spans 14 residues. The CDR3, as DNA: TGCGCCAGCAGCTCGACCACAGGGTTGGATACGCAGTATTTT. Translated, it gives CASSSTTGLDTQYF.

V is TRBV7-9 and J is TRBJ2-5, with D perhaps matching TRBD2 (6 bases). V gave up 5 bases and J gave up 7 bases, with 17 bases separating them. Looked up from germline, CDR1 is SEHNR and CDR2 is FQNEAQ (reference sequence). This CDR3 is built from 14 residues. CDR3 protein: CASSETYLGGTQYF. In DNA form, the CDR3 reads TGTGCCAGCAGCGAAACATACCTCGGGGGGACCCAGTACTTC.

The CDR3 DNA reads as TGCGCCAGCAGCACAGAGGGGGGGCTTACCGAGCAGTACTTC. Amino acids: CASSTEGGLTEQYF. The chain links TRBV5-1 to TRBJ2-7; tentatively, D is TRBD2 (7 bases). Germline V CDR1 and CDR2: SGHRS, YFSETQ. This CDR3 comprises 14 residues. The V gene lost 4 bases and the J gene lost 6 bases, with 17 bases spanning the gap.

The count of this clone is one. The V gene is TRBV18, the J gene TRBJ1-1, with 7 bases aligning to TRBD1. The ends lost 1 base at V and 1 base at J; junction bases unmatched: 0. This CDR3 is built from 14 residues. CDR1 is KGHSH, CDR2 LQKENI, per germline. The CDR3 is CASSPRTGNTEAFF. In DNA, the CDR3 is TGTGCCAGCTCACCACGGACAGGGAACACTGAAGCTTTCTTT.

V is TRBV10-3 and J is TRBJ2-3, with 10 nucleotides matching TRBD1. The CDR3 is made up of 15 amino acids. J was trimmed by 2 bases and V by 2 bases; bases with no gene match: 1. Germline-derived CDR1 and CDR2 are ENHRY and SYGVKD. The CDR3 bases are TGTGCCATCAGTGAGGGACAGGGGGACACAGATACGCAGTATTTT. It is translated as CAISEGQGDTDTQYF.

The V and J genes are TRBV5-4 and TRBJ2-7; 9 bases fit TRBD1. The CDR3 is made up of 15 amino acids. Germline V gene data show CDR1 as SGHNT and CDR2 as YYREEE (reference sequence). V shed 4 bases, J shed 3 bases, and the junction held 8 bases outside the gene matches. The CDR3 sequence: CASSRTLDRGYEQYF. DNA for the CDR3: TGTGCCAGCAGCAGAACCTTGGACAGGGGCTACGAGCAGTACTTC.

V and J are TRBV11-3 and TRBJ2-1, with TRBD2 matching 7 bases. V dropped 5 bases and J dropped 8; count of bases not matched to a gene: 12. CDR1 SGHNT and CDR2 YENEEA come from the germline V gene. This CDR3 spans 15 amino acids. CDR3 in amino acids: CASSPGGSSRDEQFF. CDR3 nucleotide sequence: TGTGCCAGCAGCCCGGGAGGTTCCTCAAGGGATGAGCAGTTCTTC.

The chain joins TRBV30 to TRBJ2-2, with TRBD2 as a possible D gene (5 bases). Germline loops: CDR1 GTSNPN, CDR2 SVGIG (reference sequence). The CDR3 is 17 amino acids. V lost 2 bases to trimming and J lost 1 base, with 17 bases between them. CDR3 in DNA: TGTGCCTGGAGTACGACCCGGATAGCGCTGAACACCGGGGAGCTGTTTTTT. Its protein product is CAWSTTRIALNTGELFF. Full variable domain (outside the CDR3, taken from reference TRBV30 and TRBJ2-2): SQTIHQWPATLVQPVGSPLSLECTVEGTSNPNLYWYRQAAGRGLQLLFYSVGIGQISSEVPQNLSASRPQDRQFILSSKKLLLSDSGFYLCAWSTTRIALNTGELFFGEGSRLTVL.

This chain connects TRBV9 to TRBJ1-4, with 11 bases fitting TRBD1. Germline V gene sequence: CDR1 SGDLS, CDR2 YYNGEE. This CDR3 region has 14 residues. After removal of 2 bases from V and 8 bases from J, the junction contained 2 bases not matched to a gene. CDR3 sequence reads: CASSVGTGGEKLFF. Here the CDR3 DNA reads TGTGCCAGCAGCGTTGGGACAGGGGGAGAAAAACTGTTTTTT.

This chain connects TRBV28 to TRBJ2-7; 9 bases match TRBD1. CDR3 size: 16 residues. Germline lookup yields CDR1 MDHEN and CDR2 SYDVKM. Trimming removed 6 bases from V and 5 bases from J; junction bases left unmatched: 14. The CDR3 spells CASRTPRTGDLNEQYF. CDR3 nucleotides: TGTGCCAGCAGAACCCCCCGGACAGGGGATCTGAACGAGCAGTACTTC.

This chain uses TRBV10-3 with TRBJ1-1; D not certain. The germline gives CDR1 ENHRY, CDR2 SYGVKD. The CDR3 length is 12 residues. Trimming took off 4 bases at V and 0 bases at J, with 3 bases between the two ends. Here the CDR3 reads CAISVMNTEAFF. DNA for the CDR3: TGTGCCATCAGTGTAATGAACACTGAAGCTTTCTTT.

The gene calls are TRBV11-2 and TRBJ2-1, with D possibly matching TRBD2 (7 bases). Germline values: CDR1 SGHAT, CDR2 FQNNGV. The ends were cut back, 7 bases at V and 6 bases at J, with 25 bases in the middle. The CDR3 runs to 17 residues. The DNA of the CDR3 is TGTGCCAGCAAATATGCCCAGGGAGGGGGATGGAGCAATGAGCAGTTCTTC. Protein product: CASKYAQGGGWSNEQFF.

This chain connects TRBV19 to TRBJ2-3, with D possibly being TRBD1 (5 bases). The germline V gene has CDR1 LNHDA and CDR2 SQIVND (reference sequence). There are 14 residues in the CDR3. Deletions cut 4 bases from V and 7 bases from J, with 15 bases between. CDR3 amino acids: CASSRSIGENTQYF. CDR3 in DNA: TGTGCCAGTAGTAGGTCGATAGGGGAAAATACGCAGTATTTT. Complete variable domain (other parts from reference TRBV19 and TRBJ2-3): DGGITQSPKYLFRKEGQNVTLSCEQNLNHDAMYWYRQDPGQGLRLIYYSQIVNDFQKGDIAEGYSVSREKKESFPLTVTSAQKNPTAFYLCASSRSIGENTQYFGPGTRLTVL.

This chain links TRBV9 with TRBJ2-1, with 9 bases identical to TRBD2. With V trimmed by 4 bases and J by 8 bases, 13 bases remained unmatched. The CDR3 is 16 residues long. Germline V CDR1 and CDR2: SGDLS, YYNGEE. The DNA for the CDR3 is TGTGCCAGCAGCCACCCAAGGGGGCGGGGGGGCGATGAGCAGTTCTTC. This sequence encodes CASSHPRGRGGDEQFF.

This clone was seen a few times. The CDR3 is CASRPSDRGRFTEAFF. The CDR3 region has the DNA TGTGCCAGCAGGCCAAGCGACAGGGGGCGTTTTACTGAAGCTTTCTTT. The chain links TRBV6-6 to TRBJ1-1; 10 bases map to TRBD1. Germline CDR1 MNHNY, CDR2 SVGAGI (reference sequence). Losses at the gene ends were 6 bases for V and 5 bases for J; bases not matched to a gene: 12. This CDR3 has 16 residues.

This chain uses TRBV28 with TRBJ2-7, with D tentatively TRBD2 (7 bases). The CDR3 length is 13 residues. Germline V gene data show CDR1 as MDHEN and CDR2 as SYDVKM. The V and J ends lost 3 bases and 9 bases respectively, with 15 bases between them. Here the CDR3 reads CASSFRTGRGQYF. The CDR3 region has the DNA TGTGCCAGCAGTTTCCGTACAGGGAGGGGGCAGTACTTC.

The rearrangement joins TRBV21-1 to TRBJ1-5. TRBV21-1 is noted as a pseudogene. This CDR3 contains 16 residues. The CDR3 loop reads CASPRGSRGRNQPQHF. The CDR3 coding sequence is TGTGCCAGCCCTCGAGGGAGTCGAGGCCGCAATCAGCCCCAGCATTTT.

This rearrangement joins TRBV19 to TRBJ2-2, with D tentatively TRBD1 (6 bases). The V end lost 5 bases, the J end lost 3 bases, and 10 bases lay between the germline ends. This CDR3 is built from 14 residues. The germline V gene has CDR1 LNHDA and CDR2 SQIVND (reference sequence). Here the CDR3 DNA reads TGTGCCAGTAGTGTACAGGGAGACACCGGGGAGCTGTTTTTT. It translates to CASSVQGDTGELFF.

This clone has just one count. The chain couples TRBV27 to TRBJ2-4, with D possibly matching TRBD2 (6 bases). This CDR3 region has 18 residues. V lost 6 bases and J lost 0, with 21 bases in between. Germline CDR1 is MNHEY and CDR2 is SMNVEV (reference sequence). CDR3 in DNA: TGTGCCAGCAGGCGCGCGTCAAAGGGGACTCAAGCCAAAAACATTCAGTACTTC. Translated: CASRRASKGTQAKNIQYF.

The CDR3 region has the DNA TGTGCCTGGAGTGAGGGGCGCGACATGTTTTTT. This codes for CAWSEGRDMFF. This chain links TRBV30 with TRBJ1-4; the D gene is possibly TRBD1 (5 bases). The germline gives CDR1 GTSNPN, CDR2 SVGIG (reference sequence). V gave up 1 base and J gave up 15 bases, with 12 bases separating them. The CDR3 covers 11 residues.

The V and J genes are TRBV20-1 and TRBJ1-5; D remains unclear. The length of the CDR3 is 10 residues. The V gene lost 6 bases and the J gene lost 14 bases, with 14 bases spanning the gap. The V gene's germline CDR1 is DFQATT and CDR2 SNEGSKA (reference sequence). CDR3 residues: CSALTGAEHF. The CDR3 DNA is TGCAGTGCCCTGACCGGAGCCGAGCATTTT.

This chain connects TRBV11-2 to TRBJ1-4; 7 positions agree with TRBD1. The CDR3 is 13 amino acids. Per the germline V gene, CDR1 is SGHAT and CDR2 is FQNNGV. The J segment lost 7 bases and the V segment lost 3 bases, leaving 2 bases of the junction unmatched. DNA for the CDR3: TGTGCCAGCAGCTTTGACAGGGTTGAAAAACTGTTTTTT. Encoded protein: CASSFDRVEKLFF.

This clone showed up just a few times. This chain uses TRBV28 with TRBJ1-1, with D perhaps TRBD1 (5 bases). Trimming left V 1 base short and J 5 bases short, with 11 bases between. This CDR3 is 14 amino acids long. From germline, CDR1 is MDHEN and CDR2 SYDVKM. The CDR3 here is CASSLSQGDTEAFF. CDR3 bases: TGTGCCAGCAGTTTATCTCAGGGTGATACTGAAGCTTTCTTT.

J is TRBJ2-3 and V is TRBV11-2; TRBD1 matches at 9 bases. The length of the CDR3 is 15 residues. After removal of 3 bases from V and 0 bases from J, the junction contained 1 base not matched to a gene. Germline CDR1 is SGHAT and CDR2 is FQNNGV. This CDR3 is CASSFGQGSTDTQYF. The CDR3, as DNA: TGTGCCAGCAGCTTCGGACAGGGGAGCACAGATACGCAGTATTTT.